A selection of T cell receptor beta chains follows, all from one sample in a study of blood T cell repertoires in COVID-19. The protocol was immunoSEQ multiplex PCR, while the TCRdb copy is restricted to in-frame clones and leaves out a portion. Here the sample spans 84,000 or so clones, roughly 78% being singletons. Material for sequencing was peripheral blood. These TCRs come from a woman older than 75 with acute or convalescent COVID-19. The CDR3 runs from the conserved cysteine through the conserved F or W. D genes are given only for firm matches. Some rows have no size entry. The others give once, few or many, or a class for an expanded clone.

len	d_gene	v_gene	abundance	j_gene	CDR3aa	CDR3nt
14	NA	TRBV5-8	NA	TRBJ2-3	CASSRRGGSDTQYF	TGTGCCAGCAGCCGGAGGGGGGGCTCAGATACGCAGTATTTT
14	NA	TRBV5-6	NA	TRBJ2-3	CASSKRDNTDTQYF	TGTGCCAGCAGTAAGAGGGACAACACAGATACGCAGTATTTT
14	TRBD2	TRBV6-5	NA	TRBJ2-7	CASRTSGSVYEQYF	TGTGCCAGCAGAACTAGCGGGAGTGTATACGAGCAGTACTTC
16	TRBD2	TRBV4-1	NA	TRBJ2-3	CASSLYPRGGADTQYF	TGCGCCAGCAGCCTCTACCCCCGGGGGGGGGCAGATACGCAGTATTTT
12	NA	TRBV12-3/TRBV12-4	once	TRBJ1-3	CASSHLGGTIYF	TGTGCCAGCAGTCACCTGGGGGGCACCATATATTTT
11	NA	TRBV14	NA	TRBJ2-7	CASSQGAEQYF	TGTGCCAGCAGCCAAGGGGCGGAGCAGTACTTC
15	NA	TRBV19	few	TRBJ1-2	CASSIWQGSNYGYTF	TGTGCCAGTAGTATATGGCAGGGGTCCAACTATGGCTACACCTTC
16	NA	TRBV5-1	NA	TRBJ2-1	CASSFNRASSYNEQFF	TGCGCCAGCAGCTTTAACAGGGCGAGCTCCTACAATGAGCAGTTCTTC
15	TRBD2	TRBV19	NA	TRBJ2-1	CASTHLAGGSNEQFF	TGTGCCAGTACTCACCTAGCGGGGGGGAGCAATGAGCAGTTCTTC
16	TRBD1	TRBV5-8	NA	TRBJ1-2	CASTTNRDSWTYGYTF	TGTGCCAGCACAACGAACCGGGACAGCTGGACCTATGGCTACACCTTC